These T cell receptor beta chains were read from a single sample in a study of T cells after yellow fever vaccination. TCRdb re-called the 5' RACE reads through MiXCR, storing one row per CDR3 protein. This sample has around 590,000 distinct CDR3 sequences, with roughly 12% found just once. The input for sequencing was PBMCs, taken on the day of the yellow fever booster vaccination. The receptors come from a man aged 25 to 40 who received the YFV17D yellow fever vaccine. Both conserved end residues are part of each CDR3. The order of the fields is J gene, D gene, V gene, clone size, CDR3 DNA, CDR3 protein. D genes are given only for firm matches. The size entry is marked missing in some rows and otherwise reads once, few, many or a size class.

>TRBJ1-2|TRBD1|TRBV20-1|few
TGCAGTGCTAGACTCTCCCGCCCTGACAGGGGAGGAGGCTACACCTTC
CSARLSRPDRGGGYTF
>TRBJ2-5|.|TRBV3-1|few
TGTGCCAGCAAACCATGGGGCCAAGAGACCCAGTACTTC
CASKPWGQETQYF
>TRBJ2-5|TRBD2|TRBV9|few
TGTGCCAGCAGCGTAGACCTAGCGGGAGGCCTGGAGACCCAGTACTTC
CASSVDLAGGLETQYF
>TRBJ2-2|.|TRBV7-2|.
TGTGCCAGCAGCTTAGGAGGGTTTCCCGCCGGGGAGCTGTTTTTT
CASSLGGFPAGELFF
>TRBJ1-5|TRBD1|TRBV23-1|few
TGCGCCAGCAGTCAATCGACAGGGGACCAGCCCCAGCATTTT
CASSQSTGDQPQHF
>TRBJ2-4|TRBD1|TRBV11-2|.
TGTGCCAGCAGCTTAGACCTTCTGGGACAGGGATTAGCCAAAAACATTCAGTACTTC
CASSLDLLGQGLAKNIQYF
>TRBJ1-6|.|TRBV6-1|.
TGTGCCAGCAGCGCGCAGGCGGGTAATTCACCCCTCCACTTT
CASSAQAGNSPLHF
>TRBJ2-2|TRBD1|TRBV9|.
TGTGCCAGCAGCGTGAGGACAGGGCCGAACACCGGGGAGCTGTTTTTT
CASSVRTGPNTGELFF
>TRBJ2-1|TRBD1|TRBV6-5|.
TGTGCCAGCAGTTTAGGGACAGGGGGGCGGAGTGAGCAGTTCTTC
CASSLGTGGRSEQFF
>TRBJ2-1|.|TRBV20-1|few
TGCAGTGCTAGAGATGTGCGGGAAAGTGGGAATGAGCAGTTCTTC
CSARDVRESGNEQFF
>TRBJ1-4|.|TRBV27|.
TGTGCCAGCACCGCGCTAGGGCGGGAAGAAAAACTGTTTTTT
CASTALGREEKLFF
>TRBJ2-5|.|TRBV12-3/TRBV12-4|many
TGTGCCAGCAGTTTAGACGGGGAAAGGACCCAGTACTTC
CASSLDGERTQYF
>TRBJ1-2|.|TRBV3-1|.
TGTGCCAGCAGCCAAGATTTATTTGGCCCCTCCCGGCATGGCTACACCTTC
CASSQDLFGPSRHGYTF
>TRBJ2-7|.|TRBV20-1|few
TGCAGTGCTAGACCCGGGGGCATGAGCGAGCAGTACTTC
CSARPGGMSEQYF
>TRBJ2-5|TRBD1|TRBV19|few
TGTGCCAGTAGTCCCCAGGGGGCGCAGGTAGAGACCCAGTACTTC
CASSPQGAQVETQYF
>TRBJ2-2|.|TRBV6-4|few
TGTGCCAGCAGTGCCCACGGACAGTCCGGGGAGCTGTTTTTT
CASSAHGQSGELFF
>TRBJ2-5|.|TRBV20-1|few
TGCAGTGCTAGGGGGGGACGGTCCCAAGAGACCCAGTACTTC
CSARGGRSQETQYF
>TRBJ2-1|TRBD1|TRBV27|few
TGTGCCAGCAGTTTAGTCTCGACAGGGGGGATAATTTACAATGAGCAGTTCTTC
CASSLVSTGGIIYNEQFF
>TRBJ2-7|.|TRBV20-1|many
TGCAGTGCAAGAAGCACCGAGCAGTACTTC
CSARSTEQYF
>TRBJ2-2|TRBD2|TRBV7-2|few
TGTGCCAGCAGCGGGGGACTAGCGGGAGCCGGGGAGCTGTTTTTT
CASSGGLAGAGELFF
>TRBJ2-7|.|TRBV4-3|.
TGCGCCAGCAGTCCCTCGTTTGAAGCGGGTCCCTACGAGCAGTACTTC
CASSPSFEAGPYEQYF
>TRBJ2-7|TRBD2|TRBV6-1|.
TGTGCCAGCAGACTTAGCGGGGACTACGAGCAGTACTTC
CASRLSGDYEQYF
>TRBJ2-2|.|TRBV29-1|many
TGCAGCGTTGGAATGAGGAACACCGGGGAGCTGTTTTTT
CSVGMRNTGELFF
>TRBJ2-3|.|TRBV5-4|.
TGTGCCAGCAGCTCTACGATACCAGCAAATACGCAGTATTTT
CASSSTIPANTQYF
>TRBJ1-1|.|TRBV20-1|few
TGCAGTGCTAGGGAGGGGACTTACCAGAACACTGAAGCTTTCTTT
CSAREGTYQNTEAFF
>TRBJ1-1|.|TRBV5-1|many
TGCGCCAGCAGCTTGGAACAGAACACTGAAGCTTTCTTT
CASSLEQNTEAFF
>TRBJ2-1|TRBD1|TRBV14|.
TGTGCCAGCAGCCAATGGACAGGGGCGAACTACAATGAGCAGTTCTTC
CASSQWTGANYNEQFF
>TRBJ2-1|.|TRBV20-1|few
TGCAGTGCCTTTAGGATAGGGCCCAATGAGCAGTTCTTC
CSAFRIGPNEQFF
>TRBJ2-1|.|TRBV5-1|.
TGCGCCAGCAGCTTTGCAGCGGGTAGCTCCTACAATGAGCAGTTCTTC
CASSFAAGSSYNEQFF
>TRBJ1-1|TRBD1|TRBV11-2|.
TGTGCCAGCAGCTCCGGACAGGGTGTAAAAGCTTTCTTT
CASSSGQGVKAFF
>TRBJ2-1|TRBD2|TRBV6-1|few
TGTGCCAGCCAACTAGCGGGAAGCTCCTACAATGAGCAGTTCTTC
CASQLAGSSYNEQFF
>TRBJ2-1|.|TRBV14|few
TGTGCCAGCAGCCAAGAGTGGGGGGGGGCGTTCTTC
CASSQEWGGAFF
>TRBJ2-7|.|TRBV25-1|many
TGTGCCAGCAGTGTGGCCCACTACGAGCAGTACTTC
CASSVAHYEQYF
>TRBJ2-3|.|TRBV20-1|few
TGCAGTGCTAGAGATGGGGGCACCGCTCATACGCAGTATTTT
CSARDGGTAHTQYF
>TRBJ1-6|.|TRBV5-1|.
TGCGCCAGCAGCTTGGTGTCAGCTCTTTCACCCCTCCACTTT
CASSLVSALSPLHF
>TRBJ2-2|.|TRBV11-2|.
TGTGCCAGCAGCTTAGATCAGGGACCATACCCCGGGGAGCTGTTTTTT
CASSLDQGPYPGELFF
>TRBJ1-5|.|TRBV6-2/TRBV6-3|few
TGTGCCAGCAGCCCCTACTTTAATCAGCCCCAGCATTTT
CASSPYFNQPQHF
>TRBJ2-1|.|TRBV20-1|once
TGCTGTGCTAGCCCGCTTGCGGGAAGGGGACGCAATGAGCAGTTCTTC
CCASPLAGRGRNEQFF
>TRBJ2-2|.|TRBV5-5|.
TGTGCCAGCAGCCCAGCAGTAGGGCAGACATCCGGGGAGCTGTTTTTT
CASSPAVGQTSGELFF
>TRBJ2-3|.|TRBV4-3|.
TGCGCCAGCAGCCAAGATTCCCCAGATACGCAGTATTTT
CASSQDSPDTQYF
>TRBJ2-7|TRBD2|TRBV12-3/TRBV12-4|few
TGTGCCAGCAGGCTAGCGGGAGCCCTCTACGAGCAGTACTTC
CASRLAGALYEQYF
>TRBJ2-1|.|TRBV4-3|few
TGCGCCAGCAGCCACCGAGGGGGCGGGAGAGCTTCCTACAATGAGCAGTTCTTC
CASSHRGGGRASYNEQFF
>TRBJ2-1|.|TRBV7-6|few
TGTGCCAGCAGTCGCGGCTTGGAGGATGAGCAGTTCTTC
CASSRGLEDEQFF
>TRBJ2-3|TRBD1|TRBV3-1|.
TGTGCCAGCAGCACCCGACAGGGGATTACAGATACGCAGTATTTT
CASSTRQGITDTQYF
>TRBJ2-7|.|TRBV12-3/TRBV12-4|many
TGTGCCAGCAGTTTATCTACGCCCTACGAGCAGTACTTC
CASSLSTPYEQYF
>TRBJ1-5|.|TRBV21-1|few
TGTGCCAGCAGCCCTAAGACGGGAGCCTTGCCCCAGCATTTT
CASSPKTGALPQHF
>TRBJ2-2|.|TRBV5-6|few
TGTGCCAGCAGACCGGACTCGAACACCGGGGAGCTGTTTTTT
CASRPDSNTGELFF
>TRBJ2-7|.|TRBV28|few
TGTGCCAGCAGTTTACGGACAGTCGAACGCGAGCAGTACTTC
CASSLRTVEREQYF
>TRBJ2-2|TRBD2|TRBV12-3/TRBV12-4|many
TGTGCCAGCAGTTTCCTAGGCCCATTGGGGCTAGCGGGAGGTACCGGGGAGCTGTTTTTT
CASSFLGPLGLAGGTGELFF
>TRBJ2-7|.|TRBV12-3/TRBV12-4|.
TGTGCCAGCAGTTTGGCAAGGGGGGGTTACTACGAGCAGTACTTC
CASSLARGGYYEQYF
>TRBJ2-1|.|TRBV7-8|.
TGTGCCAGCAGCTTAGCGTTCGGACCCCGCACCTACAATGAGCAGTTCTTC
CASSLAFGPRTYNEQFF